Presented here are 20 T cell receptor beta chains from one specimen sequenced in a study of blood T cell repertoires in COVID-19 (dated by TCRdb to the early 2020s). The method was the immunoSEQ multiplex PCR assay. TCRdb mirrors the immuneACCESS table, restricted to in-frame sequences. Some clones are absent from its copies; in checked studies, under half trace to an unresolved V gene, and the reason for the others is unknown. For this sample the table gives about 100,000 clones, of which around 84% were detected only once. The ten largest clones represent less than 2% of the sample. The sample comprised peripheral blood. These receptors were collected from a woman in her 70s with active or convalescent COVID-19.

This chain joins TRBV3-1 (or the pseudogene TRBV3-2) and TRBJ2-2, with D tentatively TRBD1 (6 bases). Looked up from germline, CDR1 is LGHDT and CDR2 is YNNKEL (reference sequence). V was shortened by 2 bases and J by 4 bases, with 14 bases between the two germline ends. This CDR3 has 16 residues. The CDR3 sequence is CASSQRSQGSTGELFF. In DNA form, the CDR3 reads TGTGCCAGCAGCCAACGATCACAGGGATCCACCGGGGAGCTGTTTTTT.

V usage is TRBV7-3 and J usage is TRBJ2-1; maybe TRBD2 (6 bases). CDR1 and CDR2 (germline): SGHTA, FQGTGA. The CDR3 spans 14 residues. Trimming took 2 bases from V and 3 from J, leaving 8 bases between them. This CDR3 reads CASSLGRDYNEQFF. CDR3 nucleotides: TGTGCCAGCAGCTTAGGGCGGGACTACAATGAGCAGTTCTTC.

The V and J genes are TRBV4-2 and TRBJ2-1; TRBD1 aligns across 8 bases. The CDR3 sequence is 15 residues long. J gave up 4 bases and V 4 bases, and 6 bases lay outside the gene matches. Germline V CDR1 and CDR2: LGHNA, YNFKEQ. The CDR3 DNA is TGTGCCAGCAGCCCTGCAGGGGGCGATTACAATGAGCAGTTCTTC. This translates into CASSPAGGDYNEQFF.

The CDR3 nucleotides read TGTGCCAGCAGCCTGGGGACTGAGAACACCGGGGAGCTGTTTTTT. It encodes CASSLGTENTGELFF. The chain has TRBV4-2 and TRBJ2-2; TRBD2 might be the D (6 bases). The length of the CDR3 is 15 residues. With 4 bases removed from V and 1 base from J, the gap between germline ends came to 10 bases. Germline V CDR1 and CDR2: LGHNA, YNFKEQ.

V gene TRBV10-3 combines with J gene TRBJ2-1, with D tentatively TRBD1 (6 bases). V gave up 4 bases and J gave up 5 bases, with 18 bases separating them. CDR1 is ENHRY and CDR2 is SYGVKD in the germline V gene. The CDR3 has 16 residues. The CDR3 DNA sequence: TGTGCCATCAGTGGAATATGGCAGGGGATGGACAATGAGCAGTTCTTC. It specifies CAISGIWQGMDNEQFF.

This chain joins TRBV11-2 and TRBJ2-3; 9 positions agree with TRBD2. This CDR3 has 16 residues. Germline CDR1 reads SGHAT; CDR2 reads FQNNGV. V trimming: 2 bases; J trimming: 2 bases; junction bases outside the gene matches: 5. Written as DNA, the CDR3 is TGTGCCAGCAGCTTAAAGGCGGGGGGGGCCACAGATACGCAGTATTTT. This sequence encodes CASSLKAGGATDTQYF.

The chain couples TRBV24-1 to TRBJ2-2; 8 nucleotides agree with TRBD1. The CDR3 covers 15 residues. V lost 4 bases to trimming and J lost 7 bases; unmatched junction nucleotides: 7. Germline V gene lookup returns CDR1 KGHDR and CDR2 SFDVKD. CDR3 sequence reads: CATSDPRQGNGELFF. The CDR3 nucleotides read TGTGCCACCAGTGACCCCCGACAGGGGAACGGGGAGCTGTTTTTT.

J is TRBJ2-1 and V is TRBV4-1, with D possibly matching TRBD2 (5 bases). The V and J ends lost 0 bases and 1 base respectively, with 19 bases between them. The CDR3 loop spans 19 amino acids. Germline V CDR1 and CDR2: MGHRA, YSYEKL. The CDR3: CASSQESGSAAGSYNEQFF. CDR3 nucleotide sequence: TGCGCCAGCAGCCAAGAATCGGGGAGTGCGGCCGGGTCCTACAATGAGCAGTTCTTC.

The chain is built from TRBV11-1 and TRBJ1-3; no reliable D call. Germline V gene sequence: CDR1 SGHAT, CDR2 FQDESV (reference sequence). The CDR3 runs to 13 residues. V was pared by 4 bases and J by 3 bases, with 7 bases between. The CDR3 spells CASSSQLGNTIYF. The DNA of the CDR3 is TGTGCCAGCAGCTCCCAACTTGGAAACACCATATATTTT.

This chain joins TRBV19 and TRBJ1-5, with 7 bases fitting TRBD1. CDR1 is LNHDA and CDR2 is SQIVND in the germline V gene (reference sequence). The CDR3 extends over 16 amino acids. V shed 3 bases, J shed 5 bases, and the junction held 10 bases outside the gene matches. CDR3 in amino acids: CASSIPTGRDYQPQHF. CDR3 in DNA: TGTGCCAGTAGTATCCCGACAGGGCGCGACTATCAGCCCCAGCATTTT.

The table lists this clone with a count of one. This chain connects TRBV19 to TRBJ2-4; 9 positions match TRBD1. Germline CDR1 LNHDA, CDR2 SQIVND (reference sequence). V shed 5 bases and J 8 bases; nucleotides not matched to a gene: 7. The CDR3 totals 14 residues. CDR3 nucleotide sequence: TGTGCCAGTAGTCCTCCCGGGACAGGGCACATTCAGTACTTC. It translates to CASSPPGTGHIQYF.

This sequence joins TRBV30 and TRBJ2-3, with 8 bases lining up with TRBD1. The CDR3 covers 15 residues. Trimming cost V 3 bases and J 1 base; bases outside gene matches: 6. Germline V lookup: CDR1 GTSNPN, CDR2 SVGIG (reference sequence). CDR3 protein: CAWSGQGSRTDTQYF. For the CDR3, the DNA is TGTGCCTGGAGCGGACAGGGTTCCCGCACAGATACGCAGTATTTT.

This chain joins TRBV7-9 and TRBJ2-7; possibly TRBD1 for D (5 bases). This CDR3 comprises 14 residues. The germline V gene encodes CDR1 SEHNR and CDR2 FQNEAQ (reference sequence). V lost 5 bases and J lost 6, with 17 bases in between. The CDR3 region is CASSDRGSVAEQYF. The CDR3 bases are TGTGCCAGCAGCGATAGGGGTAGTGTCGCCGAGCAGTACTTC.

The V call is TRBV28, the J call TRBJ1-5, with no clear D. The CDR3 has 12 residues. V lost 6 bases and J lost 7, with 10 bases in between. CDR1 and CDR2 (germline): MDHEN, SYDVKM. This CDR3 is CASSPPGQPQHF. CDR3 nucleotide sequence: TGTGCCAGCAGCCCCCCGGGGCAGCCCCAGCATTTT.

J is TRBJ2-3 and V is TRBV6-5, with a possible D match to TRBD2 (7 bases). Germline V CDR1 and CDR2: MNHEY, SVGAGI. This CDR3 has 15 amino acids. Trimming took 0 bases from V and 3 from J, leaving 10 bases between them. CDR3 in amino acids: CASSYSGGLTDTQYF. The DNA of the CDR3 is TGTGCCAGCAGTTACTCCGGGGGGCTTACAGATACGCAGTATTTT.

CDR3 DNA sequence: TGTGCCAGCAGCTTCGGAGGTGGGGGGGATGAAAAACTGTTTTTT. Translation: CASSFGGGGDEKLFF. V gene TRBV7-9 combines with J gene TRBJ1-4; D perhaps matches TRBD1 (5 bases). This CDR3 has 15 residues. Between the trimmed V and J ends, which lost 3 bases and 6 bases, there was a span of 14 bases. Germline V gene data show CDR1 as SEHNR and CDR2 as FQNEAQ (reference sequence).

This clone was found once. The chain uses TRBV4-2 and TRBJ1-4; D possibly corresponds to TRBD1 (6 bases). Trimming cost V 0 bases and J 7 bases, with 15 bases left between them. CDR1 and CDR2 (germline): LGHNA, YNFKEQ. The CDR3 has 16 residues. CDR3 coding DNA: TGTGCCAGCAGCCAAGACCCCGGGACAAGGACTGAAAAACTGTTTTTT. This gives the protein CASSQDPGTRTEKLFF.

The CDR3 region is CASSQDLGAANTGELFF. The CDR3 nucleotides read TGCGCCAGCAGCCAAGATCTGGGGGCCGCGAACACCGGGGAGCTGTTTTTT. This chain uses TRBV4-3 with TRBJ2-2; a weak D match, TRBD1 (6 bases). This CDR3 spans 17 amino acids. Trimming removed 0 bases at V and 0 bases at J, with 11 bases between. Germline loops: CDR1 LGHNA, CDR2 YSLEER.

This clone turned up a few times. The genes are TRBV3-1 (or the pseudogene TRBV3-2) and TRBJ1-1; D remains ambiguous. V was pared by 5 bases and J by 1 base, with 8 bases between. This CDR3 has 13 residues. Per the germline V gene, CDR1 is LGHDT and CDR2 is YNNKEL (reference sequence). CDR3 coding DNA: TGTGCCAGCAGCGGGAGGGCGAACACTGAAGCTTTCTTT. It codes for CASSGRANTEAFF.

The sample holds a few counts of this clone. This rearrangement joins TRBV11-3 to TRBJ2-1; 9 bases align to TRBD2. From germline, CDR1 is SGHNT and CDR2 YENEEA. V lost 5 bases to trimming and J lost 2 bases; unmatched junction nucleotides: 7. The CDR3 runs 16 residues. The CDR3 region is CASSTQRGETYNEQFF. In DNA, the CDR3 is TGTGCCAGCAGCACCCAGCGGGGGGAAACCTACAATGAGCAGTTCTTC.